This T cell receptor (beta chain) is drawn from a study of blood T cells in healthy people across ages (dated by TCRdb to between 2015 and 2017). As for the study more broadly: In model experiments, template switching captured about one uniquely barcoded TCR beta cDNA molecule for every two T cells. Donors of different ages were randomly distributed across sequencing lanes to avoid experimental bias. To track age-related changes in TCR beta repertoire diversity, the study relied on deep sequencing normalized with unique cDNA molecular identifiers. For two donors (one aged 18 to 29 and one aged 80 or older), the study analyzed two additional independent replicas of 1 million unique cDNA reads from the same blood draw. Four age groups were formed from the donors: young (average about 17 years), middle-aged (more than 35), aged (roughly 56) and long-lived (less than 85). Here is what the overall study found, with its caveats: Because the CMV infection status of the donors was unknown, age-related changes in expanded clonotypes may potentially have been confounded. Conclusive comparison of naive and antigen-experienced compartments was prevented by the profiling of bulk unsorted PBMCs. Compared with the aged group, more naive CD4+ T cells, fewer expanded clones and increased TCR diversity were shown by the long-lived group, suggesting age selection. Observed TCR beta diversity correlated strongly with the percentage of naive T cells measured by flow cytometry. As age increased, observed TCR beta diversity per million T cells dropped in a roughly linear way, and a significant reduction was already evident by age 40. Estimates of total diversity based on one million sequenced T cells were considered lower bounds and underestimates.

Germline trimming amounts to 6 bases on V and 4 bases on J, with 15 as the count of junction bases outside the gene matches. From its cysteine to its phenylalanine, the CDR3 spans 16 amino acids. The sequence is cut down to CDR3 DNA, 48 bases in frame from base 1. CDR1 and CDR2, looked up from the germline V gene, are KGHSH and LQKENI. Donors were 30 to 45 systemically healthy Caucasian individuals from Russia aged roughly 6 to 90 years. Approximately 10 milliliters of peripheral blood were collected from each donor into EDTA-treated Vacutainer tubes. PBMCs were isolated by Ficoll-Paque density-gradient centrifugation, with at least 7 million obtained per sample. Trizol reagent was used to extract total RNA from the PBMCs, yielding at least 6 micrograms per sample. Naive CD45RAhigh/CD27high T cell percentages were measured by flow cytometry on a PBMC aliquot from every donor. On this clonotype itself: Its binding antigen is unknown. The input lacks base qualities; no much larger clone sits a single base away.

The library was produced with 5' RACE. A second PCR of about 6 to 12 cycles was run with a J-beta primer mix and a sample-barcoded 5' primer. A unique molecular identifier was introduced onto each TCR beta cDNA molecule by a template-switch 5' adaptor carrying 12 random nucleotides. At least 3 million CDR3-containing paired-end reads were obtained from each sample. First-strand cDNA was synthesized from all RNA with the Mint cDNA synthesis kit, primed by a TRBC-specific oligonucleotide. After uracil-DNA glycosylase treatment, a first 18-cycle PCR used universal primers M1SS and BC2_uni_R on all cDNA. Regarding the original processing steps: Each sample was normalized by randomly selecting 1 million high-quality reads, each carrying a distinct molecular identifier. Reads sharing molecular identifiers were discarded rather than binned into consensus sequences. MiTCR, with a Q25 quality threshold and the strictest error-elimination algorithm, was used for CDR3 identification, clonotype clustering and error correction. A nonparametric unseen species model with Euler transformation was used to estimate lower-bound total TCR beta diversity. TCRdb took the public reads, trimmed them with fastp at Q25, ran MiXCR for clone calling and kept in-frame beta chains. Rows merge per CDR3 protein into single entries with the most common DNA and genes. What appears here as the V and J calls and clone size reflects TCRdb's work, not the paper's. Within this sample are around 1,800,000 distinct CDR3 sequences, with roughly 43% of them counted one time only. The ten largest clones represent under 30% of the sample.

The rearranged chain carries TRBV18 and TRBJ2-7, and TRBD1 matches 7 of the central bases. The sequence derives from a human donor in good health. Sequenced sample: blood. The CDR3 reads as follows: CASSTVPGQSNYEQYF. The nucleotide sequence is given as TGTGCCAGCTCTACTGTACCGGGACAGAGTAATTACGAGCAGTACTTC.